Listed below are T cell receptor beta chains from one sample, sequenced in a study of neoadjuvant anti-PD-1 for oral cavity cancer. Clones were read by immunoSEQ multiplex PCR, and TCRdb kept only the in-frame ones, dropping some. Of approximately 15,000 clones in the sample, roughly 77% were seen once. Here the sequenced sample was PBMCs, taken after nivolumab (anti-PD-1) treatment. These receptors were collected from a person aged 40 to 85 with oral cavity squamous cell carcinoma. The CDR3 runs from the conserved cysteine through the conserved F or W. Fields, in order: CDR3 protein, CDR3 DNA, V gene, J gene, clone size, D gene. D genes are given only for firm matches. Some rows mark clone size as missing; the rest say once, few, many or name a class of expanded clone.

cdr3_aa: CASSLGPAGGDTGELFF
cdr3_nt: TGTGCCAGCAGTTTAGGCCCCGCAGGGGGGGACACCGGGGAGCTGTTTTTT
v_call: TRBV28
j_call: TRBJ2-2
clone_size: NA
d_call: NA

cdr3_aa: CASSLGGSGVKNEAFF
cdr3_nt: TGTGCCAGCAGCTTAGGAGGGTCAGGGGTAAAAAATGAAGCTTTCTTT
v_call: TRBV7-9
j_call: TRBJ1-1
clone_size: NA
d_call: NA

cdr3_aa: CAWRTDFNSPLHF
cdr3_nt: TGTGCCTGGAGGACGGACTTTAATTCACCCCTCCACTTT
v_call: TRBV30
j_call: TRBJ1-6
clone_size: NA
d_call: NA

cdr3_aa: CTSSQVLGQSNEKLFF
cdr3_nt: TGCACCAGCAGCCAAGTCTTGGGACAGTCAAATGAAAAACTGTTTTTT
v_call: TRBV1
j_call: TRBJ1-4
clone_size: NA
d_call: NA

cdr3_aa: CASSLVAEDGYGYTF
cdr3_nt: TGCGCCAGCAGCTTGGTCGCGGAGGATGGCTATGGCTACACCTTC
v_call: TRBV5-1
j_call: TRBJ1-2
clone_size: NA
d_call: NA

cdr3_aa: CASSIGTSGRGNEQFF
cdr3_nt: TGTGCCAGTAGTATAGGGACTAGCGGCCGCGGTAATGAGCAGTTCTTC
v_call: TRBV19
j_call: TRBJ2-1
clone_size: NA
d_call: TRBD2

cdr3_aa: CASSYDGGTEAFF
cdr3_nt: TGTGCCAGCAGTTACGACGGAGGCACTGAAGCTTTCTTT
v_call: TRBV6-5
j_call: TRBJ1-1
clone_size: NA
d_call: NA

cdr3_aa: CASNFRVNTGELFF
cdr3_nt: TGTGCCAGCAATTTCAGGGTAAACACCGGGGAGCTGTTTTTT
v_call: TRBV6-1
j_call: TRBJ2-2
clone_size: once
d_call: NA

cdr3_aa: CATDRRGLGNQPQHF
cdr3_nt: TGTGCCACGGACCGGAGAGGGCTCGGCAATCAGCCCCAGCATTTT
v_call: TRBV15
j_call: TRBJ1-5
clone_size: few
d_call: NA

cdr3_aa: CASRLQGRAAEAFF
cdr3_nt: TGTGCCAGCCGACTACAGGGAAGGGCGGCTGAAGCTTTCTTT
v_call: TRBV7-9
j_call: TRBJ1-1
clone_size: NA
d_call: NA

cdr3_aa: CACWAIFYNEQFF
cdr3_nt: TGTGCTTGCTGGGCCATTTTTTACAATGAGCAGTTCTTC
v_call: TRBV6-1
j_call: TRBJ2-1
clone_size: NA
d_call: NA

cdr3_aa: CASSREATGPYEQYF
cdr3_nt: TGTGCCAGCAGCCGCGAGGCTACCGGCCCCTACGAGCAGTACTTC
v_call: TRBV5-5
j_call: TRBJ2-7
clone_size: once
d_call: NA

cdr3_aa: CATSSPGAGNTIYF
cdr3_nt: TGTGCCACCAGCAGTCCGGGAGCTGGAAACACCATATATTTT
v_call: TRBV15
j_call: TRBJ1-3
clone_size: NA
d_call: NA

cdr3_aa: CASSLGGAGKAEAFF
cdr3_nt: TGTGCCAGCAGCCTGGGGGGTGCGGGGAAGGCTGAAGCTTTCTTT
v_call: TRBV5-8
j_call: TRBJ1-1
clone_size: NA
d_call: NA

cdr3_aa: CASRLGTGIYEQYF
cdr3_nt: TGTGCCAGCAGACTCGGGACAGGGATCTACGAGCAGTACTTC
v_call: TRBV6-1
j_call: TRBJ2-7
clone_size: NA
d_call: TRBD1

cdr3_aa: CASSGRDRGMWAFF
cdr3_nt: TGTGCCAGCAGTGGGCGGGACAGGGGGATGTGGGCTTTCTTT
v_call: TRBV6-1
j_call: TRBJ1-1
clone_size: NA
d_call: TRBD1

cdr3_aa: CASSRLGTDTQYF
cdr3_nt: TGCGCCAGCAGCCGCTTGGGCACAGATACGCAGTATTTT
v_call: TRBV4-1
j_call: TRBJ2-3
clone_size: NA
d_call: NA

cdr3_aa: CASKRTFSYNEQFF
cdr3_nt: TGCGCCAGCAAGCGGACCTTCTCCTACAATGAGCAGTTCTTC
v_call: TRBV4-1
j_call: TRBJ2-1
clone_size: NA
d_call: NA

cdr3_aa: CASTSTATYEQYF
cdr3_nt: TGTGCCAGCACTTCAACCGCAACCTACGAGCAGTACTTC
v_call: TRBV28
j_call: TRBJ2-7
clone_size: once
d_call: NA

cdr3_aa: CASSPGDTGRGNQPQHF
cdr3_nt: TGTGCCAGCAGCCCCGGTGACACGGGACGGGGCAATCAGCCCCAGCATTTT
v_call: TRBV9
j_call: TRBJ1-5
clone_size: NA
d_call: NA

cdr3_aa: CASHPVGVGGYTF
cdr3_nt: TGTGCCAGTCATCCCGTCGGGGTCGGCGGCTACACCTTC
v_call: TRBV19
j_call: TRBJ1-2
clone_size: NA
d_call: NA

cdr3_aa: CACNQGVGAEAFF
cdr3_nt: TGTGCCTGCAACCAGGGCGTGGGGGCTGAAGCTTTCTTT
v_call: TRBV30
j_call: TRBJ1-1
clone_size: NA
d_call: NA

cdr3_aa: CASSLETGDYNEQFF
cdr3_nt: TGTGCCAGCAGCTTGGAGACAGGGGACTACAATGAGCAGTTCTTC
v_call: TRBV5-4
j_call: TRBJ2-1
clone_size: NA
d_call: TRBD1

cdr3_aa: CASSVQGNPYEQYF
cdr3_nt: TGTGCCAGCAGCGTCCAGGGCAACCCCTACGAGCAGTACTTC
v_call: TRBV7-9
j_call: TRBJ2-7
clone_size: once
d_call: NA

cdr3_aa: CASSVDGMVETQYF
cdr3_nt: TGTGCCAGCAGCGTAGACGGTATGGTAGAGACCCAGTACTTC
v_call: TRBV9
j_call: TRBJ2-5
clone_size: NA
d_call: NA

cdr3_aa: CASSLGRSGRTDTQYF
cdr3_nt: TGCGCCAGCAGCTTGGGACGTAGCGGGAGAACAGATACGCAGTATTTT
v_call: TRBV5-1
j_call: TRBJ2-3
clone_size: NA
d_call: TRBD2

cdr3_aa: CASSEGTYLF
cdr3_nt: TGTGCCAGCAGTGAGGGGACGTATCTCTTC
v_call: TRBV2
j_call: TRBJ2-1
clone_size: NA
d_call: NA

cdr3_aa: CASSQDSNERQPQHF
cdr3_nt: TGTGCCAGCAGCCAAGATTCGAACGAAAGGCAGCCCCAGCATTTT
v_call: TRBV4-2
j_call: TRBJ1-5
clone_size: NA
d_call: NA

cdr3_aa: CALGKREFDEQYF
cdr3_nt: TGTGCCCTGGGCAAGCGGGAGTTCGACGAGCAGTACTTC
v_call: TRBV10-3
j_call: TRBJ2-7
clone_size: NA
d_call: TRBD2

cdr3_aa: CASSPTSPGNIQYF
cdr3_nt: TGTGCCAGCAGCCCCACATCCCCAGGGAACATTCAGTACTTC
v_call: TRBV28
j_call: TRBJ2-4
clone_size: NA
d_call: NA

cdr3_aa: CASSDRTSGNYNEQFF
cdr3_nt: TGTGCCAGCAGCGATCGGACTAGCGGGAATTACAATGAGCAGTTCTTC
v_call: TRBV7-9
j_call: TRBJ2-1
clone_size: few
d_call: TRBD2

cdr3_aa: CASSLRNSGNTIYF
cdr3_nt: TGCGCCAGCAGCTTGCGGAACTCTGGAAACACCATATATTTT
v_call: TRBV5-1
j_call: TRBJ1-3
clone_size: few
d_call: NA

cdr3_aa: CASRPTGNNEQYF
cdr3_nt: TGTGCCAGCAGACCGACAGGGAACAACGAGCAGTACTTC
v_call: TRBV27
j_call: TRBJ2-7
clone_size: few
d_call: TRBD1

cdr3_aa: CASTLAGAVETQYF
cdr3_nt: TGTGCCAGCACCTTAGCGGGAGCCGTAGAGACCCAGTACTTC
v_call: TRBV7-9
j_call: TRBJ2-5
clone_size: NA
d_call: TRBD2

cdr3_aa: CASKGGGETQYF
cdr3_nt: TGTGCCAGCAAGGGCGGTGGAGAGACCCAGTACTTC
v_call: TRBV6-5
j_call: TRBJ2-5
clone_size: NA
d_call: NA

cdr3_aa: CASSRDLRREQYF
cdr3_nt: TGCGCCAGCAGTCGGGACTTGAGAAGGGAGCAGTACTTC
v_call: TRBV4-1
j_call: TRBJ2-7
clone_size: NA
d_call: NA

cdr3_aa: CASSLGQDYYGYTF
cdr3_nt: TGTGCCAGCAGCTTAGGCCAAGACTACTATGGCTACACCTTC
v_call: TRBV7-2
j_call: TRBJ1-2
clone_size: NA
d_call: NA

cdr3_aa: CASSRRIGETQYF
cdr3_nt: TGTGCCAGCAGTCGCAGGATTGGGGAGACCCAGTACTTC
v_call: TRBV5-4
j_call: TRBJ2-5
clone_size: NA
d_call: NA

cdr3_aa: CASSKEVHSGGKTQYF
cdr3_nt: TGTGCCAGCAGCAAAGAGGTCCATTCGGGGGGGAAGACCCAGTACTTC
v_call: TRBV21-1
j_call: TRBJ2-5
clone_size: NA
d_call: NA

cdr3_aa: CASSLDLDLEAFF
cdr3_nt: TGTGCCAGCAGCTTAGATCTGGATCTTGAAGCTTTCTTT
v_call: TRBV7-9
j_call: TRBJ1-1
clone_size: NA
d_call: NA

cdr3_aa: CASSLGLAGGPNGELFF
cdr3_nt: TGTGCCAGCAGCTTGGGACTAGCGGGAGGGCCGAACGGGGAGCTGTTTTTT
v_call: TRBV5-6
j_call: TRBJ2-2
clone_size: NA
d_call: TRBD2

cdr3_aa: CSALNRESNNEQFF
cdr3_nt: TGCAGCGCCTTAAACAGGGAAAGTAACAATGAGCAGTTCTTC
v_call: TRBV29-1
j_call: TRBJ2-1
clone_size: NA
d_call: NA

cdr3_aa: CASSQEGGGRAADTQYF
cdr3_nt: TGCGCCAGCAGCCAAGAAGGAGGCGGGAGGGCCGCAGATACGCAGTATTTT
v_call: TRBV4-1
j_call: TRBJ2-3
clone_size: NA
d_call: TRBD2

cdr3_aa: CASSLGGLAGVETQYF
cdr3_nt: TGTGCTAGCAGCTTAGGGGGACTAGCGGGGGTAGAGACCCAGTACTTC
v_call: TRBV7-7
j_call: TRBJ2-5
clone_size: NA
d_call: TRBD2

cdr3_aa: CASTLGPQTSGNTIYF
cdr3_nt: TGTGCCAGCACCTTGGGCCCCCAGACTTCTGGAAACACCATATATTTT
v_call: TRBV2
j_call: TRBJ1-3
clone_size: NA
d_call: NA

cdr3_aa: CASSPSLDRDRGYEQYF
cdr3_nt: TGTGCCAGCAGTCCCTCACTCGACAGGGACAGGGGCTACGAGCAGTACTTC
v_call: TRBV13
j_call: TRBJ2-7
clone_size: NA
d_call: TRBD1